What follows is one T cell receptor beta chain and its context. This specimen comes from a study of blood T cell repertoires in COVID-19. Study-level background: Acute-phase and convalescent COVID-19 samples originated in the United States, Italy and Spain. PBMCs, B-cell-depleted T cells, or T cells provided the cDNA or gDNA that made up the material.

In the original workflow: Amplifying reference gene primers gave estimates of nucleated cell counts. Some clones are missing from TCRdb's copy, which holds only in-frame ones; the method was immunoSEQ multiplex PCR. The V and J calls and the clone size are those of that table, but D and trimming were determined from the DNA. The sample contains 250,000 to 350,000 clones, roughly 80% of which appear only once. Per the germline V gene, CDR1 is SGHTA and CDR2 is FQGNSA. V was shortened by 6 bases and J by 1 base, with 17 bases between the two germline ends. This CDR3 region has 16 residues. The Seattle patients joined while their infection was active and were tracked longitudinally afterward.

V and J are TRBV7-2 and TRBJ2-3; perhaps TRBD1 as D (6 bases). The specimen was peripheral blood. The TCR originated in a human donor with COVID-19, enrolled during active disease. The donor label of this sample is uncertain. The CDR3 loop reads CASSQDRLGGTDTQYF. CDR3 nucleotide sequence: TGTGCCAGCAGTCAAGACAGGTTAGGGGGCACAGATACGCAGTATTTT.